These 8 T cell receptor beta chains were sequenced from one sample in a study of cytomegalovirus exposure and HLA in healthy donors. PCR involved 60 Vbeta and 13 Jbeta primers. TCRdb's table, derived via immunoSEQ multiplex PCR, lists solely in-frame clones and lacks some. The table has about 190,000 clones, 70% to 80% seen once. The sample was PBMCs. These receptors were taken from a woman in her twenties or thirties in good health and CMV-seropositive.

The chain joins TRBV7-6 to TRBJ2-7; 9 bases map to TRBD1. Unmatched junction bases numbered 7, after V lost 5 bases and J lost 2 bases. There are 15 residues in the CDR3. Germline lookup yields CDR1 SGHVS and CDR2 FNYEAQ. This CDR3 reads CASSPGTGTPYEQYF. Here the CDR3 DNA reads TGTGCCAGCAGCCCGGGGACAGGGACCCCCTACGAGCAGTACTTC.

The chain couples TRBV7-7 to TRBJ2-1; 14 bases fit TRBD2. The V and J ends lost 3 bases and 7 bases, in that order; junction bases with no gene match: 5. The V gene's germline CDR1 is SSHAT and CDR2 FNYEAQ (reference sequence). This CDR3 spans 16 amino acids. DNA of the CDR3: TGTGCCAGCAGCTTTGGGACTAGCGGGAGCGTAAATGAGCAGTTCTTC. Amino acid sequence: CASSFGTSGSVNEQFF.

This chain links TRBV7-9 with TRBJ2-1, with 13 bases that match TRBD2. Germline V gene lookup returns CDR1 SEHNR and CDR2 FQNEAQ (reference sequence). Unmatched junction bases numbered 7, after V lost 5 bases and J lost 9 bases. CDR3 size: 15 residues. CDR3 DNA: TGTGCCAGCAGCCCCACTAGCGGGAGGGCCCTTGAGCAGTTCTTC. Translating it yields CASSPTSGRALEQFF.

The rearrangement links TRBV11-3 to TRBJ2-3, with D possibly being TRBD1 (6 bases). This CDR3 is 15 amino acids long. V dropped 4 bases and J dropped 2 bases, with 13 bases sitting between them. Germline lookup yields CDR1 SGHNT and CDR2 YENEEA. The CDR3 DNA follows: TGTGCCAGCAGCTACTCGACAGGCCACACAGATACGCAGTATTTT. Translating it yields CASSYSTGHTDTQYF.

A few counts support this clone. J is TRBJ1-3 and V is TRBV18, with D unresolved. The CDR3 is 13 residues long. Germline values: CDR1 KGHSH, CDR2 LQKENI. Between the trimmed V and J ends, which lost 10 bases and 0 bases, there was a span of 10 bases. The CDR3 DNA follows: TGTGCCACCCAGGCTGACTCTGGAAACACCATATATTTT. This translates into CATQADSGNTIYF.

The chain combines TRBV4-2 with TRBJ2-1; 15 nucleotides align to TRBD2. The CDR3 covers 19 residues. V lost 4 bases, J lost 3 bases, and 10 bases stayed unmatched. Germline V gives CDR1 LGHNA, CDR2 YNFKEQ. CDR3 region: CASSRGLAGGLVGYNEQFF. The CDR3 DNA reads as TGTGCCAGCAGCCGAGGACTAGCGGGAGGGCTGGTTGGCTACAATGAGCAGTTCTTC.

This clone was counted a few times. The chain is built from TRBV7-3 and TRBJ2-3; 8 bases are shared with TRBD2. The germline V gene has CDR1 SGHTA and CDR2 FQGTGA. The length of the CDR3 is 13 residues. After removal of 10 bases from V and 6 bases from J, the junction contained 9 bases not matched to a gene. The CDR3 protein is CATARGVGDTQYF. CDR3 in DNA: TGTGCCACCGCGCGGGGGGTCGGGGATACGCAGTATTTT.

This chain uses TRBV7-9 with TRBJ2-1, with a possible D match to TRBD2 (6 bases). This CDR3 contains 16 residues. The germline V gene encodes CDR1 SEHNR and CDR2 FQNEAQ (reference sequence). V dropped 1 base and J dropped 5 bases, with 15 bases sitting between them. CDR3 bases: TGTGCCAGCAGCTTAGGGGGGGTTCCCCCGAACAATGAGCAGTTCTTC. Its protein is CASSLGGVPPNNEQFF.